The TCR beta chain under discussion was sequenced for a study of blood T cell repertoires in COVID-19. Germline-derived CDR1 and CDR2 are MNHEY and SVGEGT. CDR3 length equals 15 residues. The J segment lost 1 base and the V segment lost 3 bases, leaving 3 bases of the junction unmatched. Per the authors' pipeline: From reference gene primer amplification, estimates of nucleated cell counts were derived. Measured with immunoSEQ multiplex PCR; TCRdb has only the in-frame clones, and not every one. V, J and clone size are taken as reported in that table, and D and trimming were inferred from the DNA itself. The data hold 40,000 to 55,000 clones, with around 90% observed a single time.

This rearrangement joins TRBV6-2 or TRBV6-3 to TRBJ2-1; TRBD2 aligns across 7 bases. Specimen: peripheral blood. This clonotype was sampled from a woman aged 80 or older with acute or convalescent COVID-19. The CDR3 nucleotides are TGTGCCAGCAGTTATGGGGGGGGTTCCTACAATGAGCAGTTCTTC. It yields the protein CASSYGGGSYNEQFF.